The text below deals with one TCR beta chain. This record comes from a study of T-cell reconstitution after alpha-beta-depleted transplantation in children. The authors prepared the TCRbeta library with unique molecular identifiers. A single record per CDR3 protein comes from TCRdb applying MiXCR to the PCR reads. Among around 490,000 distinct CDR3 sequences listed, 11% were seen once. Trimming cost V 4 bases and J 7 bases; bases outside gene matches: 12. The length of the CDR3 is 16 residues. Germline lookup yields CDR1 MNHEY and CDR2 SVGAGI. Material: PBMCs, mostly from graft donor cells, obtained 180 days after TCRalphabeta/CD19-depleted stem cell transplant. The rearrangement uses TRBV6-5 and TRBJ2-1; 8 bases are a match to TRBD1. The sequence came from a female patient aged 2-10 years who had a stem cell transplant for aplastic anemia, so the T cells may come from the graft donor. In DNA, the CDR3 is TGTGCCAGCAGTTCCAGTCGGACAGGGCCAAAGAATGAGCAGTTCTTC. This encodes CASSSSRTGPKNEQFF.